This TCR beta chain was identified during a study of shared clonotypes between healthy human individuals (TCRdb year 2020). Describing the broader study: Three men and a couple of women, aged 18 to 49 years, made up the cohort. For each donor, three plates each were used for CD4 naive and CD4 memory, two plates were used for CD8 naive, and one plate was used for CD8 memory. Between about 0.8 and 9 billion PBMCs per donor were obtained by leukapheresis. To estimate repertoire size and how much clonotype sharing occurs between individuals, the study deeply sequenced the blood TCR repertoires of five or six healthy adults. Libraries were prepared and TCR repertoires were sequenced by different laboratories using diverse techniques, in order to increase sequencing depth and limit assay-specific biases. What the authors observed across the whole study: Sampling was limited to blood, and TCR repertoires in tissue likely differ from TCR repertoires in blood. The small number of donors limited the genetic and exposure-history diversity represented. Incomplete sequencing was indicated by rarefaction of sorted-subset datasets, despite the large sequencing depth. Clonotypes shared by all four sorted-subset donors showed higher generation probabilities than non-shared clonotypes. Estimated clonotype richness was generally larger for naive than for memory subsets. Based on pairwise subsampling, the degree of clonotype sharing among donors was expected to be affected by sequencing depth. Sharing across a few donors was observed for approximately 5% of naive CD4, over 3% of naive CD8, roughly 2.4% of memory CD4, and less than 0.45% of memory CD8 clonotypes.

In the case of this clone: Its recognized antigen is unknown. No much larger clone is present one base from it, and per-base qualities are unavailable.

TCR CDR3 regions were amplified from genomic DNA by multiplex PCR using the deep immunoSEQ assay. Extracted genomic DNA from each cell subset was spread evenly across all wells of several immunoSEQ 96-well plates, with each plate serving as a replicate. For sorted subsets, each replicate PCR was loaded with about 0.2 ug genomic DNA, equivalent to 30,000 or so T cell genomes. Purified libraries were measured with a Qubit 3.0 fluorometer, size-checked on a Bioanalyzer 2100, and measured again with the KAPA Library Quantification kit. Each immunoSEQ 96-well plate was sequenced on its own single-read 150-cycle Illumina NextSeq 550 flow cell. Turning to the authors' computational methods: The immunoSEQ output contained only junctional sequences without quality scores, so filtering could not match that applied to full-length reads. Sequences were annotated with PyIR, a Python wrapper for IgBLAST v1.9, and V/J genes and CDR3 were assigned using IMGT germline references. Reads were removed for weak V/J assignments (E-value above 1e-6), missing CDR3, stop codons, out-of-frame junctions, or ambiguous translated residues. V3J clonotypes were defined as sequences sharing an identical inferred V gene, J gene, and CDR3 amino acid sequence. The percentage overlap between two repertoires was calculated by dividing the number of shared unique clonotypes by the size of the smaller repertoire. Richness of each repertoire was evaluated using RTK rarefaction, the Chao1 estimator, and Recon v2.1 estimates of unobserved clonotypes. For all TCRbeta clonotypes obtained by the gDNA method from four donors, generation probabilities were computed with OLGA. This is the immuneACCESS table as TCRdb keeps it, with only in-frame sequences that have V and J called. A part of the clones is gone; compared with another copy, unresolved V genes explain less than half, and the rest is unexplained. D and trimming were read from the DNA, whereas the V and J calls and clone size are those reported in that table. The sample table holds fewer than 1.8 million clones, of which 98% were seen once. The ten largest clones capture 0.36% of the sample.

Donors were healthy HIV-negative adults with no recently reported acute infections or vaccinations. Every donor was a Caucasian adult living in Nashville, Tennessee, USA. CD4+ T cells were enriched by magnetic negative selection; naive cells were then positively selected on CD45RA, and the negative fraction formed the memory subset. Blood was collected by leukapheresis, and PBMCs were isolated by Ficoll-Histopaque density gradient centrifugation and then cryopreserved in liquid nitrogen vapor phase. Analytical flow cytometry was used to check the purity and quantity of each magnetically sorted T cell population. Genomic DNA was isolated from each sorted fraction and quantified by UV absorbance on a Nanodrop 2000c. CDR1 and CDR2 are read off the germline V gene (reference sequence) as GTSNPN and SVGIG. V is pared back by 8 bases and J by 7 bases, with 20 bases lying between the germline termini. The cysteine opens and the phenylalanine closes a CDR3 of 13 amino acids. Solely the CDR3 DNA is kept, with 39 bases framed from the first base.

The sequence joins TRBV30 to TRBJ1-1; no confident D gene assignment can be made. The TCR comes from a man between 25 and 39 years old in good health. The sequenced sample consisted of naive CD4+ T cells sorted from blood. This specimen's cell subset or site label, interpreted: CD45RA+ positively selected. CDR3 reads: CALEVATELEAFF. The DNA sequence reads TGTGCCCTGGAGGTGGCGACCGAACTTGAAGCTTTCTTT. When the CDR3 is completed using the reference TRBV30 and TRBJ1-1 genes on either side, the full variable domain is SQTIHQWPATLVQPVGSPLSLECTVEGTSNPNLYWYRQAAGRGLQLLFYSVGIGQISSEVPQNLSASRPQDRQFILSSKKLLLSDSGFYLCALEVATELEAFFGQGTRLTVV.